This TCR beta chain was observed in a study of T cells after yellow fever vaccination. This CDR3 contains 17 residues. Germline V gene data show CDR1 as SGHDN and CDR2 as FVKESK. Trimming cost V 1 base and J 13 bases, with 23 bases left between them. Study conclusions and caveats: The booster saw the reappearance of most primary-vaccination clones (approximately 97% CD4, 80% to 90% CD8).

One entry per CDR3 protein results from TCRdb running MiXCR on the 5' RACE reads. Altogether some 70,000 distinct CDR3 sequences are present, 5% to 8% being singletons, with the ten largest covering 30% to 45%. Concerning this clonotype: Its antigen is undetermined.

This TCR derives from a man between 18 and 29 years old who received the YFV17D yellow fever vaccine. The sample in question was CD8+ T cells sorted from PBMCs, obtained roughly seven weeks after the first yellow fever vaccination. The genes are TRBV14 and TRBJ1-6; D remains unclear. The CDR3 loop is CASSQGYRGPSLSPLHF. DNA of the CDR3: TGTGCCAGCAGCCAAGGGTACAGAGGTCCCTCCCTATCTCCCCTCCACTTT. Full variable domain (remainder filled in from reference TRBV14 and TRBJ1-6): EAGVTQFPSHSVIEKGQTVTLRCDPISGHDNLYWYRRVMGKEIKFLLHFVKESKQDESGMPNNRFLAERTGGTYSTLKVQPAELEDSGVYFCASSQGYRGPSLSPLHFGNGTRLTVT.